Sequencing of this T cell receptor (beta chain) was carried out in a study of T cell repertoires in cytomegalovirus infection. As for the study in general: An indication of both CMV infection and matching HLA type came from public TCR beta signatures.

Germline V gives CDR1 SQVTM, CDR2 ANQGSEA. V was shortened by 0 bases and J by 8 bases, with 23 bases between the two germline ends. There are 16 residues in the CDR3. Comments on this clonotype: Its cognate antigen is unknown.

One entry per CDR3 protein results from TCRdb running MiXCR on the reads. The repertoire has approximately 750,000 distinct CDR3 sequences, about 40% of them found once; the top ten carry under 3.5%. Overall study results and limits: Summed frequency of shared TCR beta families picked out CMV carriers who also had the relevant HLA. HLA-C-restricted CMV-specific TCR beta clonotypes were dominant in the ex vivo response.

The chain couples TRBV29-1 to TRBJ2-7, with D tentatively TRBD2 (6 bases). The source material was PBMCs. This TCR was sampled from a human donor in good health (CMV status not recorded). Some clones in this sample may be carry-over from other donors' samples. DNA of the CDR3: TGCAGCGTTGAAGATCCAGAGGCGGGGCCCCTTCTCCAGCAGTACTTC. Encoded protein: CSVEDPEAGPLLQQYF.